The 21 T cell receptor beta chains below come from one sample, sequenced in a study of blood T cell repertoires in COVID-19 (dated by TCRdb to about 2020). The library was prepared using the immunoSEQ multiplex PCR assay. What TCRdb holds here is the immuneACCESS table cut down to in-frame rearrangements. Part of the clones is not present; checked against another copy, under half of the missing clones reflect an unresolved V gene, and the others are unexplained. The sample has around 400,000 clones on record, approximately 87% of them singletons. The ten largest clones represent about 2.3% of the sample. The sequenced sample consisted of peripheral blood. These receptors were collected from a woman aged 55-69 years with COVID-19, enrolled during active disease.

V gene TRBV25-1 combines with J gene TRBJ1-2, with a weak D call TRBD1 (6 bases). This CDR3 contains 16 residues. V dropped 1 base and J dropped 8 bases, with 20 bases sitting between them. Germline assignment: CDR1 MGHDK and CDR2 SYGVNS. DNA of the CDR3: TGTGCCAGCAGTGAATTTCCCACCGGACAGTCCGGCGGCTACACCTTC. It encodes CASSEFPTGQSGGYTF.

J is TRBJ2-3 and V is TRBV9, with 11 bases matching TRBD2. CDR1 SGDLS and CDR2 YYNGEE come from the germline V gene. The CDR3 is made up of 15 amino acids. J lost 1 base, V lost 3 bases, and 1 base had no gene match. CDR3 DNA: TGTGCCAGCAGCGCGGGACTAGCGGGCACAGATACGCAGTATTTT. As protein: CASSAGLAGTDTQYF.

The J gene is TRBJ2-1, the V gene TRBV15, with D maybe TRBD2 (5 bases). Germline assignment: CDR1 LNHNV and CDR2 YYDKDF (reference sequence). This CDR3 region has 16 residues. With 1 base removed from V and 10 bases from J, the gap between germline ends came to 20 bases. The chain's CDR3 is CATSRGLASRGQEQFF. The DNA for the CDR3 is TGTGCCACCAGCAGAGGCCTGGCCTCGCGCGGGCAGGAGCAGTTCTTC.

The gene calls are TRBV6-7 and TRBJ2-5, with 8 bases aligning to TRBD1. TRBV6-7 is given ORF status, its function remaining uncertain. CDR3 length equals 14 residues. The V gene end was trimmed by 4 bases and the J gene end by 2 bases; junction bases not matched to a gene: 3. CDR3 sequence reads: CASSFRDRQETQYF. In DNA, the CDR3 is TGTGCCAGCAGTTTCCGGGACAGGCAAGAGACCCAGTACTTC.

This clone was recorded at least ten times. The rearrangement links TRBV19 to TRBJ2-7; D possibly corresponds to TRBD1 (5 bases). This CDR3 is 14 amino acids long. Germline CDR1 reads LNHDA; CDR2 reads SQIVND (reference sequence). V dropped 4 bases and J dropped 4 bases, with 14 bases sitting between them. CDR3 amino acids: CASSKRRETYEQYF. The DNA for the CDR3 is TGTGCCAGTAGTAAGCGCAGGGAAACTTACGAGCAGTACTTC.

The chain recombines TRBV7-6 with TRBJ1-3; D might be TRBD1 (6 bases). The CDR3 has 16 amino acids. Deletions cut 1 base from V and 0 bases from J, with 10 bases between. CDR1 SGHVS and CDR2 FNYEAQ come from the germline V gene. The CDR3 DNA follows: TGTGCCAGCAGCTTAGGACAGGTTTTCTCTGGAAACACCATATATTTT. As protein: CASSLGQVFSGNTIYF.

This sequence joins TRBV6-5 and TRBJ1-1; no definite D call. The CDR3 runs 14 residues. V was clipped by 6 bases and J by 3 bases, with 14 bases between them. Per germline, CDR1 MNHEY and CDR2 SVGAGI. DNA of the CDR3: TGTGCCAGCAGCGAGGGTTTTAGGGACACTGAAGCTTTCTTT. It specifies CASSEGFRDTEAFF.

Concerning this clone itself: This sample also contains other DNA sequences that code for the same CDR3. The J gene is TRBJ1-1, the V gene TRBV9; D gene uncertain. The CDR3 extends over 13 amino acids. The V end was cut by 0 bases, the J end by 4 bases, with 7 bases between. Germline CDR1 SGDLS, CDR2 YYNGEE. The CDR3 protein is CASSVAGRTEAFF. The CDR3 DNA reads as TGTGCCAGCAGCGTAGCCGGTCGCACTGAAGCTTTCTTT.

The CDR3 DNA sequence: TGTGCCAGCAGCTTAATGTACATTGGCACTGAAGCTTTCTTT. Translating it yields CASSLMYIGTEAFF. V gene TRBV7-3 combines with J gene TRBJ1-1; D unresolved. Germline CDR1 is SGHTA and CDR2 is FQGTGA. The CDR3 consists of 14 residues. V lost 1 base and J lost 4, with 10 bases in between. Using reference TRBV7-3 and TRBJ1-1 for the parts outside the CDR3, the full variable domain is GAGVSQTPSNKVTEKGKYVELRCDPISGHTALYWYRQSLGQGPEFLIYFQGTGAADDSGLPNDRFFAVRPEGSVSTLKIQRTERGDSAVYLCASSLMYIGTEAFFGQGTRLTVV.

The V call is TRBV5-4, the J call TRBJ2-7; possibly TRBD1 for D (6 bases). Trimming removed 4 bases from V and 0 bases from J, with 14 bases in between. There are 15 residues in the CDR3. From germline, CDR1 is SGHNT and CDR2 YYREEE (reference sequence). The CDR3 DNA is TGTGCCAGCAGCAAAGACAGGTCGAGCTCCTACGAGCAGTACTTC. Its translation: CASSKDRSSSYEQYF.

The chain recombines TRBV7-9 with TRBJ2-1; D is unclear. Germline lookup yields CDR1 SEHNR and CDR2 FQNEAQ (reference sequence). CDR3 length: 13 residues. The V end was cut by 3 bases, the J end by 6 bases, with 9 bases between. The CDR3, as DNA: TGTGCCAGCAGCTTTCTAGATCCCAATGAGCAGTTCTTC. Translation: CASSFLDPNEQFF.

The chain couples TRBV18 to TRBJ2-7; no firm D call. The V gene lost 6 bases and the J gene lost 4 bases, with 13 bases spanning the gap. CDR1 and CDR2 from the germline V gene are KGHSH and LQKENI. CDR3 length: 13 amino acids. The CDR3 DNA reads TGTGCCAGCTCCCCCCCAACCCTATACGAGCAGTACTTC. Translated, it gives CASSPPTLYEQYF.

The chain joins TRBV4-2 to TRBJ1-2, with 9 bases matching TRBD1. In germline, CDR1 is LGHNA, CDR2 YNFKEQ. The length of the CDR3 is 14 residues. J gave up 7 bases and V 2 bases, and 5 bases lay outside the gene matches. CDR3 bases: TGTGCCAGCAGCCAATGGACAGGGGACGGTGGCTACACCTTC. It encodes CASSQWTGDGGYTF.

V and J are TRBV7-3 and TRBJ2-3, with 12 bases fitting TRBD2. There are 15 residues in the CDR3. The germline V gene encodes CDR1 SGHTA and CDR2 FQGTGA. After removal of 6 bases from V and 2 bases from J, the junction contained 3 bases not matched to a gene. CDR3 coding DNA: TGTGCCAGCAGACGGACTAGCGGGGTCACAGATACGCAGTATTTT. Its translation is CASRRTSGVTDTQYF.

This chain joins TRBV7-2 and TRBJ2-3, with D possibly being TRBD2 (5 bases). The V gene's germline CDR1 is SGHTA and CDR2 FQGNSA. The V end lost 4 bases, the J end lost 3 bases, and 11 bases lay between the germline ends. The CDR3 sequence is 14 residues long. The CDR3 protein is CASSSYEGTDTQYF. Written as DNA, the CDR3 is TGTGCCAGCAGCTCTTACGAGGGAACAGATACGCAGTATTTT.

The V gene is TRBV30, the J gene TRBJ2-5, with a possible D match to TRBD1 (6 bases). Germline V lookup: CDR1 GTSNPN, CDR2 SVGIG (reference sequence). This CDR3 spans 14 amino acids. Between the trimmed V and J ends, which lost 2 bases and 1 base, there was a span of 11 bases. In DNA form, the CDR3 reads TGTGCCTGGAGTCCAAAGGACAGCCAAGAGACCCAGTACTTC. The encoded protein is CAWSPKDSQETQYF.

The chain has TRBV6-1 and TRBJ2-1; TRBD1 might be the D (5 bases). From germline, CDR1 is MNHNS and CDR2 SASEGT. The CDR3 extends over 14 amino acids. Trimming took 1 base from V and 8 from J, leaving 12 bases between them. The CDR3 region has the DNA TGTGCCAGCAGTGAAGGGGGCTCCTTCTATGAGCAGTTCTTC. This encodes CASSEGGSFYEQFF.

This sequence joins TRBV4-1 and TRBJ1-2; 10 bases agree with TRBD1. V shed 4 bases, J shed 8 bases, and the junction held 10 bases outside the gene matches. Germline loops: CDR1 MGHRA, CDR2 YSYEKL. The CDR3 consists of 15 residues. The CDR3 protein is CASSLPGTGVLGYTF. The CDR3 region has the DNA TGCGCCAGCAGCCTACCAGGGACAGGGGTCTTAGGCTACACCTTC.

The chain employs TRBV19 and TRBJ1-2; TRBD1 matches at 7 bases. CDR1 and CDR2 (germline): LNHDA, SQIVND (reference sequence). CDR3 length: 13 amino acids. Unmatched junction bases numbered 7, after V lost 4 bases and J lost 8 bases. CDR3 bases: TGTGCCAGTAGTAGGGGACAGCGACAGGGCTACACCTTC. Protein product: CASSRGQRQGYTF. Variable domain in full (rest from reference TRBV19 and TRBJ1-2): DGGITQSPKYLFRKEGQNVTLSCEQNLNHDAMYWYRQDPGQGLRLIYYSQIVNDFQKGDIAEGYSVSREKKESFPLTVTSAQKNPTAFYLCASSRGQRQGYTFGSGTRLTVV.

This chain joins TRBV28 and TRBJ2-1, with a possible D match to TRBD1 (5 bases). Trimming left V 5 bases short and J 3 bases short, with 11 bases between. CDR1 and CDR2 from the germline V gene are MDHEN and SYDVKM. The CDR3 is 14 amino acids. CDR3 residues: CASSPPTDYNEQFF. The DNA of the CDR3 is TGTGCCAGCAGTCCGCCGACAGACTACAATGAGCAGTTCTTC.

This rearrangement joins TRBV6-1 to TRBJ2-4, with D hard to call. The ends were cut back, 1 base at V and 13 bases at J, with 14 bases in the middle. CDR1 and CDR2 from the germline V gene are MNHNS and SASEGT. The CDR3 loop spans 13 amino acids. CDR3 sequence reads: CASSEEVGSDQYF. The CDR3 DNA follows: TGTGCCAGCAGTGAAGAGGTCGGGTCAGACCAGTACTTC.